This paragraph reports one T cell receptor beta chain. What it binds is not known. The record originates from a study of CD8+CD57+ T cells in acquired aplastic anemia. Notes on the study in general: Patients and controls turned out to have approximately 29 CD8+ CDR3 sequences in common.

Germline lookup yields CDR1 SGHDT and CDR2 YYEEEE. The length of the CDR3 is 13 residues. The ends were cut back, 3 bases at V and 4 bases at J, with 9 bases in the middle. Profiling of TCR beta VDJ combinations and CDR3 sequences used genomic DNA as template. MiXCR was run by TCRdb on the reads, yielding one entry per CDR3 protein. The sample yields about 170,000 distinct CDR3 sequences, under 75% seen once. V and J are TRBV5-6 and TRBJ2-3, with unresolved D. This receptor was obtained from a human donor in good health. Sequenced sample: sorted CD4+, CD8+, or CD8+CD57+ T cells (not recorded which) from PBMCs. The CDR3 protein is CASSWGRADTQYF. CDR3 sequence (DNA): TGTGCCAGCAGCTGGGGAAGGGCAGATACGCAGTATTTT.